The present T cell receptor beta chain was sequenced within a study of blood T cell repertoires in COVID-19. Study at large: Italy, Spain and the United States were the sources of the convalescent and acute COVID-19 samples. T cells, B-cell-depleted T cells, or PBMCs provided the cDNA or gDNA that served as material.

Participant age was about 18 to 100 years, and participants resided in fewer than 25 US areas. In the original workflow: Reference gene primers were amplified, and this amplification served to estimate nucleated cell counts. Profiling relied on immunoSEQ multiplex PCR, and the TCRdb table lists in-frame clones only, not all of them. V and J calls plus clone size are reproduced from that table; the DNA served to infer D and trimming. The repertoire includes a few hundred thousand clones, around nine tenths of them detected once, and roughly a tenth sits in the top ten. Germline lookup yields CDR1 LGHNT and CDR2 FRNRAP. The CDR3 has 13 residues. Deletions cut 6 bases from V and 0 bases from J, with 3 bases between.

The sample comprised PBMCs or T cells enriched from blood (not recorded which). The chain recombines TRBV12-5 with TRBJ1-6; D is unclear. This TCR was sampled from a woman aged 45-65 years who had recovered from COVID-19. The CDR3 region has the DNA TGTGCTAGTGGGAGCTCCTATAATTCACCCCTCCACTTT. It encodes CASGSSYNSPLHF.